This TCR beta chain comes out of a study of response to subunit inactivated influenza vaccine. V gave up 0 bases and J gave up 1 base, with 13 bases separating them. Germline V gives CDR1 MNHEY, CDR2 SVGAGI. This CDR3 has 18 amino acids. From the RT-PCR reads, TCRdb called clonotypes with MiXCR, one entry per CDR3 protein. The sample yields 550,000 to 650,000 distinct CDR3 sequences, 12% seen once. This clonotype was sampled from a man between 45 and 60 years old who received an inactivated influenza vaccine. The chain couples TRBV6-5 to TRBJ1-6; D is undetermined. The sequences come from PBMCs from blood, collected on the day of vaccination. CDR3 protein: CASSYSGTVNSYNSPLHF. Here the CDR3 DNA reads TGTGCCAGCAGTTACTCGGGAACAGTCAATTCCTATAATTCACCCCTCCACTTT.